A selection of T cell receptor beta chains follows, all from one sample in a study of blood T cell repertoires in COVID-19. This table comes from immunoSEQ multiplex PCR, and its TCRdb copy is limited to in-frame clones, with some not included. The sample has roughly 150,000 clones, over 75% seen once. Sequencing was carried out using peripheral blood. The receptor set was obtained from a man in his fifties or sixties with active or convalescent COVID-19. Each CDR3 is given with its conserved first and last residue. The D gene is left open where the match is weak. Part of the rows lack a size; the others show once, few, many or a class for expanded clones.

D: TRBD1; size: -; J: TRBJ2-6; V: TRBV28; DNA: TGTGCCAGCAGTCCGACAGGGCTTGGGGCCAACGTCCTGACTTTC; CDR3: CASSPTGLGANVLTF
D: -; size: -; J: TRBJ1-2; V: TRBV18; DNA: TGTGCCAGCTCACCACGGCGGGACCCTGAGATTAACTATGGCTACACCTTC; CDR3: CASSPRRDPEINYGYTF
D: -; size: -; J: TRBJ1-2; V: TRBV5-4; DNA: TGTGCCAGCAGATCCCAGGGATATGGCTATGGCTACACCTTC; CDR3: CASRSQGYGYGYTF
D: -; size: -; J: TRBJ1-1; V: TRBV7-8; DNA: TGTGCCAGCAGCTTAGGCCCCAGGGACACTGAAGCTTTCTTT; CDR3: CASSLGPRDTEAFF
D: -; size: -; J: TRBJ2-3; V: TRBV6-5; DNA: TGTGCCAGCAGTCTAAACCTAGCAGATACGCAGTATTTT; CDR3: CASSLNLADTQYF
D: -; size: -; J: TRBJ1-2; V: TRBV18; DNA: TGTGCCAGCTCACCAGGCACTAACTATGGCTACACCTTC; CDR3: CASSPGTNYGYTF
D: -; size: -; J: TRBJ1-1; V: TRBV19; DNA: TGTGCCAGTACCCGACAGGTAAACATGAACACTGAAGCTTTCTTT; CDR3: CASTRQVNMNTEAFF
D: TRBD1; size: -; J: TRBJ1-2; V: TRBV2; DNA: TGTGCCAGCAGCCCTATTACAGGGGGAGGCTATGGCTACACCTTC; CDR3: CASSPITGGGYGYTF
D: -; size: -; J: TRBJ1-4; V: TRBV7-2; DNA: TGTGCCAGCAGCTTAGGAGGCAGAACTAATGAAAAACTGTTTTTT; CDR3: CASSLGGRTNEKLFF
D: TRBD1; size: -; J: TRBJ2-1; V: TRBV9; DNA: TGTGCCAGCAGCGGGACAGGGACGAGCTCCTACAATGAGCAGTTCTTC; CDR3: CASSGTGTSSYNEQFF
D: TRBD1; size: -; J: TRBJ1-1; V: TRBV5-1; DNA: TGCGCCAGCAGCTTGCAGACAGGGGGAAACAGGGCTGAAGCTTTCTTT; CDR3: CASSLQTGGNRAEAFF
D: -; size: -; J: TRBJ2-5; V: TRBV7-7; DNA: TGTGCCAGCAGCGCCCAACAGGGACCCCAAGAGACCCAGTACTTC; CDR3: CASSAQQGPQETQYF
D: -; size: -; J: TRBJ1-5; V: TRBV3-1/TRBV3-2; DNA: TGTGCCAGCAGCCAGACCGGGACTGCCCTCAATCAGCCCCAGCATTTT; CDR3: CASSQTGTALNQPQHF
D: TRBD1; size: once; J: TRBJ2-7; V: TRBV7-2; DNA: TGTGCCAGCAGCAGCGGCAGGGGGCGGTACGAGCAGTACTTC; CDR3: CASSSGRGRYEQYF
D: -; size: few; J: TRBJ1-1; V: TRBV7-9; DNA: TGTGCCAGCAGCCCACAGGGCGGCACTGAAGCTTTCTTT; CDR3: CASSPQGGTEAFF
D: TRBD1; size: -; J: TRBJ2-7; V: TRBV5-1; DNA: TGCGCCAGCAGCCCCTGGACAGGAGACTCCTACGAGCAGTACTTC; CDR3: CASSPWTGDSYEQYF
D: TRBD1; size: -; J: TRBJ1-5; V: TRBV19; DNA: TGTGCCAGTAGTACCGCCGGGACAGATAATCAGCCCCAGCATTTT; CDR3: CASSTAGTDNQPQHF
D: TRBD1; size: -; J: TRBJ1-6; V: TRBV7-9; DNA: TGTGCCAGCAGTCCCGGGACAGAAAATTCACCCCTCCACTTT; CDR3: CASSPGTENSPLHF
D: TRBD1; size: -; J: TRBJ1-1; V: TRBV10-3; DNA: TGTGCCATCAGCCAGGGACAGGGGCTCACTGAAGCTTTCTTT; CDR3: CAISQGQGLTEAFF
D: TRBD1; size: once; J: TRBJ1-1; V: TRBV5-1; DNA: TGCGCCAGCAGCCCCACCAGGGACAGTTTTACCCCCTACACTGAAGCTTTCTTT; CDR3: CASSPTRDSFTPYTEAFF
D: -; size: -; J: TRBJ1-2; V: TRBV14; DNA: TGTGCCAGCAGCCAAGGATGGGGGCATCGGGACTACACCTTC; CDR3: CASSQGWGHRDYTF
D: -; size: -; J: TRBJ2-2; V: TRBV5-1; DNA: TGCGCCAGCAGCTTGGCCTCCAACACCGGGGAGCTGTTTTTT; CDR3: CASSLASNTGELFF
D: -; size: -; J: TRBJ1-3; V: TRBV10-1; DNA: TGCGCCAGCAGTTTGGACATCGCCTCTGGAAACACCATATATTTT; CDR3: CASSLDIASGNTIYF
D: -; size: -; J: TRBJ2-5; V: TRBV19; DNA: TGTGCCAGTAGTTTAGGCGTCGCAGAGACCCAGTACTTC; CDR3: CASSLGVAETQYF
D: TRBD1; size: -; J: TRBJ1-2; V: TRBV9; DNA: TGTGCCAGCAGGGGACAGGGGAGTAACTATGGCTACACCTTC; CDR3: CASRGQGSNYGYTF
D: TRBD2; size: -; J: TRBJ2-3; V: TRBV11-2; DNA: TGTGCCAGCAGCTTTTCACTAGCGGAGAATACGCAGTATTTT; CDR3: CASSFSLAENTQYF
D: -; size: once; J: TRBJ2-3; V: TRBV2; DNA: TGTGCCAGCACCCGTGACAAGCGGGCCTTCACAGATACGCAGTATTTT; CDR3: CASTRDKRAFTDTQYF
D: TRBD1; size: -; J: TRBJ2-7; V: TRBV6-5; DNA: TGTGCCACCTCACCCGGGACAGGGCGGGCGGAGCAGTACTTC; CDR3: CATSPGTGRAEQYF
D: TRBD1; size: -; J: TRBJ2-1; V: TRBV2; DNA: TGTGCCAGCAGTCAGCGACGCCGGGACAGGGGCTATGAGCAGTTCTTC; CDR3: CASSQRRRDRGYEQFF
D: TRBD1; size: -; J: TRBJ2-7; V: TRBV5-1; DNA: TGCGCCAGCAGCATAGACAGGGACTCCTACGAGCAGTACTTC; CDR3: CASSIDRDSYEQYF
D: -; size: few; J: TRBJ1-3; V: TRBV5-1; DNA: TGCGCCAGCAGCTTGGGTCAGGGGCCAAACACCATATATTTT; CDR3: CASSLGQGPNTIYF
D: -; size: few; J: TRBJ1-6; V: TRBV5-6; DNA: TGTGCCAGCAGCTTTGTACTGAGTAATTCACCCCTCCACTTT; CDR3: CASSFVLSNSPLHF
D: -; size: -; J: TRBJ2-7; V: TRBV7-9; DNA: TGTGCCAGCAGCTTAACGGCGGGCGAGCAGTACTTC; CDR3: CASSLTAGEQYF
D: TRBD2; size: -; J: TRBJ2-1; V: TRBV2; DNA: TGTGCCAGCAGTGTTGGGAGGGATGAGCAGTTCTTC; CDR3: CASSVGRDEQFF
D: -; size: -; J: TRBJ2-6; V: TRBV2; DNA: TGTGCCAGCTCGGGCGGGGCAGGGAGGTCTGGGGCCAACGTCCTGACTTTC; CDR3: CASSGGAGRSGANVLTF
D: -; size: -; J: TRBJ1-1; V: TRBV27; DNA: TGTGCCAGCAGTTTATGGAGGGTGGGGGCTGAAGCTTTCTTT; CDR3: CASSLWRVGAEAFF
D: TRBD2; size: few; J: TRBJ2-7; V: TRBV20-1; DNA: TGCAGTGCTAGTCCTACTAGCGACGGTCTTTACGAGCAGTACTTC; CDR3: CSASPTSDGLYEQYF
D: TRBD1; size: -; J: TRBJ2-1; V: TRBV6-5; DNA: TGTGCCAGCAGTTACTCCGACAGGGCGCTTACTAAGCAGTTCTTC; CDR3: CASSYSDRALTKQFF
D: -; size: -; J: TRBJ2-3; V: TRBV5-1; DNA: TGCGCCAGCAGGGGCTCAGGGAGCACAGATACGCAGTATTTT; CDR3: CASRGSGSTDTQYF
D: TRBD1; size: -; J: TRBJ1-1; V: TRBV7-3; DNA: TGTGCCAGCAGCTTAAATGGACAGGAGAACACTGAAGCTTTCTTT; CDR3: CASSLNGQENTEAFF
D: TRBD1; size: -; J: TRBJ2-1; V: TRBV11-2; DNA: TGTGCCAGCACCCCCGGTGGGACAGCCTCCTACAATGAGCAGTTCTTC; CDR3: CASTPGGTASYNEQFF
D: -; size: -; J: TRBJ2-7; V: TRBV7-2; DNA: TGTGCCAGCAGCCTTAGCTTCTCCGAGCAGTACTTC; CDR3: CASSLSFSEQYF
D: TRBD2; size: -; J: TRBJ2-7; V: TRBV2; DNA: TGTGCCAGCAGTGAAGCGGGGGAGGTAGCGGGAAGCTCCTACGAGCAGTACTTC; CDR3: CASSEAGEVAGSSYEQYF
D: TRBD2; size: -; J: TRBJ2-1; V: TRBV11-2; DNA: TGTGCCAGCAGCCGGACTAGCGGGGGGGGGAGCTCCTACAATGAGCAGTTCTTC; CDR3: CASSRTSGGGSSYNEQFF
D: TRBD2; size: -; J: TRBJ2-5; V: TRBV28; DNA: TGTGCCAGCAGTCGAGCGGGAGGGCCGGAAGAGACCCAGTACTTC; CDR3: CASSRAGGPEETQYF
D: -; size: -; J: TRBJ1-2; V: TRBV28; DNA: TGTGCCAGCAGTTCCACAGGTGTTAGGGTTGGCTACACCTTC; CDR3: CASSSTGVRVGYTF
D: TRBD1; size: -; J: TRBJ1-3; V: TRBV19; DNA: TGTGCCAGTAGTTTAACTTCGCGGACAGGACCGGTGGGAAACACCATATATTTT; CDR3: CASSLTSRTGPVGNTIYF
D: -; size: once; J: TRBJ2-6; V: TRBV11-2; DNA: TGTGCCAGCAGCTTATCTCTTGGCAGGGCTGGGGCCAACGTCCTGACTTTC; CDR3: CASSLSLGRAGANVLTF
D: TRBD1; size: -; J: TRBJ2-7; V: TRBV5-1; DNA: TGCGCCAGCAGCTTTTCACAGGGGAGCTCCTACGAGCAGTACTTC; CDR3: CASSFSQGSSYEQYF
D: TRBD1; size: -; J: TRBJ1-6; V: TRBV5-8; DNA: TGTGCCAGCAGCTGGGACAGGGAGTCCTATAATTCACCCCTCCACTTT; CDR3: CASSWDRESYNSPLHF
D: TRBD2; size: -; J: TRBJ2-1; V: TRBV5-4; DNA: TGTGCCAGCAGCGGAACTAGCGGAGATTACAATGAGCAGTTCTTC; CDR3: CASSGTSGDYNEQFF
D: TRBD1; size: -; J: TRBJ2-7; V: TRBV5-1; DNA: TGCGCCAGCAGCTCGGGGACAGGGTCCTACGAGCAGTACTTC; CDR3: CASSSGTGSYEQYF
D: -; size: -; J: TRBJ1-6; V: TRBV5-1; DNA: TGCGCCAGCAGCTTGGCCGGGGAGGGCCCGGCTTCACCCCTCCACTTT; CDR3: CASSLAGEGPASPLHF
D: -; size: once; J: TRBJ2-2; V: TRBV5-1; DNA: TGCGCCAGCAGGGTAGAAGCTAACACCGGGGAGCTGTTTTTT; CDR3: CASRVEANTGELFF
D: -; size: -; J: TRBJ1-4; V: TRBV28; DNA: TGTGCCAGCCTGGGGGGGGAAAAACTGTTTTTT; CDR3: CASLGGEKLFF
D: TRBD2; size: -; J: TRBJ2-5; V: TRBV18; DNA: TGTGCCAGCTCACCACCCTTGAGCGGGGGTTACCAAGAGACCCAGTACTTC; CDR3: CASSPPLSGGYQETQYF
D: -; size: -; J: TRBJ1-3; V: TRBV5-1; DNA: TGCGCCAGCAGCCGTACAGGGAGCGATTCTGGAAACACCATATATTTT; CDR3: CASSRTGSDSGNTIYF
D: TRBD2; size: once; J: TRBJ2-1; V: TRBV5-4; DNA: TGTGCCAGCACATATAGCGGGCCCAACCGGGATGAGCAGTTCTTC; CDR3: CASTYSGPNRDEQFF
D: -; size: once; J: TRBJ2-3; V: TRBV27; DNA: TGTGCCAGCAGTTTATCGGGCGGGTACACAGATACGCAGTATTTT; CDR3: CASSLSGGYTDTQYF